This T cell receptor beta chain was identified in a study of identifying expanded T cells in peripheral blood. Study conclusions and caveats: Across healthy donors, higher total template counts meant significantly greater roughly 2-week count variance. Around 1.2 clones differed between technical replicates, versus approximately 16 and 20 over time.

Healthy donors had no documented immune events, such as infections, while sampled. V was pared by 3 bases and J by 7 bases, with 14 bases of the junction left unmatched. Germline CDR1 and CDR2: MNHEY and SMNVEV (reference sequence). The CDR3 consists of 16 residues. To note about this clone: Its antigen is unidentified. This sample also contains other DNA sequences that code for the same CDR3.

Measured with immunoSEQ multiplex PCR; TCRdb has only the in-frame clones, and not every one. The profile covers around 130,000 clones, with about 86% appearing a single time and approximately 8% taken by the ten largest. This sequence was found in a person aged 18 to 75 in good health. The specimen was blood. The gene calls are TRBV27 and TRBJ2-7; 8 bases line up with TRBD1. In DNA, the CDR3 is TGTGCCAGCAGTTTCCGACCGGGGCAGGGGGCATGGGAGCAGTACTTC. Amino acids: CASSFRPGQGAWEQYF.